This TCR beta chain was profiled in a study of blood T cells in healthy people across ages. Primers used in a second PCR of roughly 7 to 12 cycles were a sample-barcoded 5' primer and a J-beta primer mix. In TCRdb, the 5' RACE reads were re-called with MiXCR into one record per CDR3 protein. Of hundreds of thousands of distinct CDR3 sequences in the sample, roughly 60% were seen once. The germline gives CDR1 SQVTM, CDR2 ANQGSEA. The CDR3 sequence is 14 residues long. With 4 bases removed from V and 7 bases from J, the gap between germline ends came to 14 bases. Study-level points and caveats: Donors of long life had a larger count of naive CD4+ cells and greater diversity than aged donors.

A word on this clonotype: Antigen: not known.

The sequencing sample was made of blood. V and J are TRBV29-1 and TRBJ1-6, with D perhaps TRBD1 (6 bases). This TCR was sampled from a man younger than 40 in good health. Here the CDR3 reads CSVATGCRNSPLHF. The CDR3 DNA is TGCAGCGTTGCCACAGGGTGCCGAAATTCACCCCTCCACTTT.